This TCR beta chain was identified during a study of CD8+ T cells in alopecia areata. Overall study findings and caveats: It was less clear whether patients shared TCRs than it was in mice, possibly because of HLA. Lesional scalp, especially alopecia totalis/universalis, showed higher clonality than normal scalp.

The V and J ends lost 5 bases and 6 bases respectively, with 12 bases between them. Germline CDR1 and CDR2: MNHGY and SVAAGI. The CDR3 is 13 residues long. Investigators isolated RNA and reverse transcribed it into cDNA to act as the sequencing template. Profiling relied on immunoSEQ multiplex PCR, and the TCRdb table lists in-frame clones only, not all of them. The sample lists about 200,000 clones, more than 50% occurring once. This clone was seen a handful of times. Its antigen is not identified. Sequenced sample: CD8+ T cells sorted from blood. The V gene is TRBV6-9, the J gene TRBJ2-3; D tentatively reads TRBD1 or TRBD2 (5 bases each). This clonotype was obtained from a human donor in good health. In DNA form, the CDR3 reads TGTGCCAGCAGTAGCACTGAGGGGGATACGCAGTATTTT. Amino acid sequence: CASSSTEGDTQYF.